The T cell receptor (beta chain) under discussion was sequenced for a study of T cell responses to AZD1222 COVID-19 vaccine. Using immunoSEQ multiplex PCR, the repertoire was profiled, and TCRdb retains in-frame clones only, with some absent. The repertoire holds around 120,000 clones, with 70% to 90% as singletons. General study findings and limits: Spike-wide coverage was observed for vaccine-associated CD4 TCRs, with dominant responses at 160-218 and 743-854.

This clone was counted a few times. Antigen unknown. V shed 5 bases and J shed 5 bases, with 13 bases lying between them. CDR1 and CDR2 (germline): SGHVS, FQNEAQ. CDR3 length: 14 amino acids. The TCR originated in an adult in good health. The chain recombines TRBV7-8 with TRBJ1-3, with D possibly being TRBD1 (6 bases). Material: peripheral blood, obtained on day 0 of AZD1222 vaccination. The CDR3 coding sequence is TGTGCCAGCAGCCCCGGGGGGCGCAGAAACACCATATATTTT. This gives the protein CASSPGGRRNTIYF.